This T cell receptor (beta chain) was identified in a study of cytomegalovirus exposure and HLA in healthy donors. Trimming cost V 2 bases and J 0 bases, with 7 bases left between them. Per the germline V gene, CDR1 is SGHTS and CDR2 is YDEGEE. The CDR3 is made up of 14 amino acids. In this sample, this clone turned up a few times. Antigen: not known. PCR primers comprised 60 Vbeta and 13 Jbeta primers. Clones were sequenced by immunoSEQ multiplex PCR, and TCRdb holds only the in-frame ones, with some missing. The table lists approximately 120,000 clones, 75% to 80% of them singletons, with 12% in the top ten. Study-wide points: In presence/absence analyses, roughly uniform sequencing depth across donors was assumed. Most of the TCR beta V segments (in an earlier analysis) were productive either about 87% or about 30% of the time.

The clonotype comes from a woman aged 40 to 55 in good health and CMV-seropositive. What was sequenced was PBMCs. The genes are TRBV5-8 and TRBJ2-3; tentative D call: TRBD1 (6 bases). The CDR3 loop is CASSLQGSTDTQYF. The DNA for the CDR3 is TGTGCCAGCAGCTTACAGGGTAGCACAGATACGCAGTATTTT.